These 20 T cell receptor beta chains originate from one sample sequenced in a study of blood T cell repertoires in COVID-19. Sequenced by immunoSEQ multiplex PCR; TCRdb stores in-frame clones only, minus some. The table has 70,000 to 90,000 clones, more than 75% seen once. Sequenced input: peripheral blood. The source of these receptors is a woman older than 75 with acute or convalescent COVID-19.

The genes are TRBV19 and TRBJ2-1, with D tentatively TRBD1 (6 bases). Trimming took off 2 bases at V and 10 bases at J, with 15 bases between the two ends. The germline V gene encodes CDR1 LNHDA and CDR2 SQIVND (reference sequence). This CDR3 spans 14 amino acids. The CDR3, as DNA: TGTGCCAGTAGTATACCAGCAGGGGCTGGGGAGCAGTTCTTC. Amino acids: CASSIPAGAGEQFF.

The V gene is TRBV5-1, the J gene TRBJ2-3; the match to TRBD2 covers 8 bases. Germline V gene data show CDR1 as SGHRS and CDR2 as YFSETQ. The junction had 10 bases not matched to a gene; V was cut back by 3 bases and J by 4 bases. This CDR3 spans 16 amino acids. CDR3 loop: CASSSLTSGGPDTQYF. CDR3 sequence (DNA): TGCGCCAGCAGCTCCCTTACTAGCGGAGGCCCAGATACGCAGTATTTT.

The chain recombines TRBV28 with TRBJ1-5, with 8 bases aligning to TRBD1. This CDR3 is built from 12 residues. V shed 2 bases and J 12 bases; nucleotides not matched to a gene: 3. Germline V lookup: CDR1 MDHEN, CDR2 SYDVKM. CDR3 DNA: TGTGCCAGCAGTTTAGTAGACAGGGGCCAGCATTTT. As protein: CASSLVDRGQHF.

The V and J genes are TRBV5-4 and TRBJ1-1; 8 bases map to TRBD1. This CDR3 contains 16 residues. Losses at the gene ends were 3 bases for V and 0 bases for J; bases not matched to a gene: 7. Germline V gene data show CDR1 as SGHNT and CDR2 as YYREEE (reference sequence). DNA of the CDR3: TGTGCCAGCAGCTCCGGACAGGGAGGGATGAACACTGAAGCTTTCTTT. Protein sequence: CASSSGQGGMNTEAFF.

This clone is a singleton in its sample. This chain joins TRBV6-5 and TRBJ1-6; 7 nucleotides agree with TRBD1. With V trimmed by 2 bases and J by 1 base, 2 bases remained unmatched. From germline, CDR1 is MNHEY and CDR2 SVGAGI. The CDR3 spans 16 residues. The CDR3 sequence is CASSYGDSSYNSPLHF. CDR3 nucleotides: TGTGCCAGCAGTTACGGGGACAGTTCCTATAATTCACCCCTCCACTTT.

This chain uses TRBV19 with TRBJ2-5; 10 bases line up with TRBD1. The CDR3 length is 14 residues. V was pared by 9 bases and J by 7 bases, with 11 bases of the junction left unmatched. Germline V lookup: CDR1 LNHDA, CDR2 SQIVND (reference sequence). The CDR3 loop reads CASGPGQGLATQYF. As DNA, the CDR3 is TGTGCCAGCGGACCGGGACAGGGGTTGGCGACCCAGTACTTC.

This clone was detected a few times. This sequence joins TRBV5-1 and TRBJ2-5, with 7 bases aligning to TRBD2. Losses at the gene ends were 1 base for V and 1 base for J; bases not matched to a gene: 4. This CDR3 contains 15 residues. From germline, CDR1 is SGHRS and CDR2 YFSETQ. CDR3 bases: TGCGCCAGCAGCTTGCTTAGCGGGTCCCAAGAGACCCAGTACTTC. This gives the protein CASSLLSGSQETQYF.

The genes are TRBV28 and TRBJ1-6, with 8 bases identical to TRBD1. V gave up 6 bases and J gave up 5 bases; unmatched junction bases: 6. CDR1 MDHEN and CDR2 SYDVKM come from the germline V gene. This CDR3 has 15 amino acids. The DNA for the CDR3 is TGTGCCAGCAGCTCAGGACAGGGCAATAATTCACCCCTCCACTTT. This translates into CASSSGQGNNSPLHF. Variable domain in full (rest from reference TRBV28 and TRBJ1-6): DVKVTQSSRYLVKRTGEKVFLECVQDMDHENMFWYRQDPGLGLRLIYFSYDVKMKEKGDIPEGYSVSREKKERFSLILESASTNQTSMYLCASSSGQGNNSPLHFGNGTRLTVT.

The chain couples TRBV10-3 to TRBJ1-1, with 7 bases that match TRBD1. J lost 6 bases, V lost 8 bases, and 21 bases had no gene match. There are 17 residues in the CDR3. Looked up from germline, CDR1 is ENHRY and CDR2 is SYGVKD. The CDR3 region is CAIGGPDRDTRAAEAFF. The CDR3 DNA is TGTGCCATCGGAGGGCCAGACAGGGACACCCGGGCGGCTGAAGCTTTCTTT.

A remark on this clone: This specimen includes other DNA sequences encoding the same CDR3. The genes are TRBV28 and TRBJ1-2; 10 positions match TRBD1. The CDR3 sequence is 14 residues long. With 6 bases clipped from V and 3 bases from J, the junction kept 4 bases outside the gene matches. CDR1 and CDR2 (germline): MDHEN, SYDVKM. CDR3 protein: CASSSGQGYYGYTF. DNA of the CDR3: TGTGCCAGCAGCTCGGGACAGGGGTACTATGGCTACACCTTC.

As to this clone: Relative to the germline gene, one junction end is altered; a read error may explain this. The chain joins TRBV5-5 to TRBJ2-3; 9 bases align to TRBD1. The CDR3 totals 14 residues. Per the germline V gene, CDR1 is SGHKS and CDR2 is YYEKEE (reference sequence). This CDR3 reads CASSYGQGRDTQYF. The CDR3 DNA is TGTGCCAGTAGCTATGGACAGGGGCGAGATACGCAGTATTTT.

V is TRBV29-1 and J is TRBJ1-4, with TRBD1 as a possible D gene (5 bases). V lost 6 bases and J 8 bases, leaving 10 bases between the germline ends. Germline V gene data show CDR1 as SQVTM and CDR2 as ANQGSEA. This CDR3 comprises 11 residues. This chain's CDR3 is CSVQGVEKLFF. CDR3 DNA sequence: TGCAGCGTGCAGGGCGTAGAAAAACTGTTTTTT.

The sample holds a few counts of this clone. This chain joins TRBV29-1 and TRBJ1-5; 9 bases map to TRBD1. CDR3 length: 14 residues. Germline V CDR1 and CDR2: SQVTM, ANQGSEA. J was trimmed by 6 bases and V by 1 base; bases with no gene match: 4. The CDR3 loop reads CSVEGTGAGQPQHF. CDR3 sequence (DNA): TGCAGCGTTGAAGGGACAGGGGCCGGTCAGCCCCAGCATTTT.

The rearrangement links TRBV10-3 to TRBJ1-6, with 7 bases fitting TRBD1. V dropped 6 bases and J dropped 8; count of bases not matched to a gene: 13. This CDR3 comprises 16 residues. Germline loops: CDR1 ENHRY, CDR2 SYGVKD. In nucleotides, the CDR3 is TGTGCCATCAGCCGATCGTCGACAGGGCCGGATTCACCCCTCCACTTT. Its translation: CAISRSSTGPDSPLHF.

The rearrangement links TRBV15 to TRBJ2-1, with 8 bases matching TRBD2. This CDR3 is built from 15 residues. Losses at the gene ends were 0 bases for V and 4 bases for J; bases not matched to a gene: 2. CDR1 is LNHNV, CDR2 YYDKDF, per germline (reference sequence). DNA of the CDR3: TGTGCCACCAGCAGAGACGGGGGGGGTTACAATGAGCAGTTCTTC. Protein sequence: CATSRDGGGYNEQFF.

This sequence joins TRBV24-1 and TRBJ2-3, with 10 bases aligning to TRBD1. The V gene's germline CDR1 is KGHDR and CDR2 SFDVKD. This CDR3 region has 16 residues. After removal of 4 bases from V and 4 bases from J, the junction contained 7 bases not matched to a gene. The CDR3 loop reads CATSEARDRGSDTQYF. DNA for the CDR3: TGTGCCACCAGTGAGGCCCGGGACAGGGGTTCAGATACGCAGTATTTT.

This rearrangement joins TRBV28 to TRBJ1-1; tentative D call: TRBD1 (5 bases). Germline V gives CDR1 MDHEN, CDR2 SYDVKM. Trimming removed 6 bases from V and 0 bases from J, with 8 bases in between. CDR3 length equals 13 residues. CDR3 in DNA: TGTGCCAGCAGGACAGCTCTGAACACTGAAGCTTTCTTT. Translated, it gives CASRTALNTEAFF.

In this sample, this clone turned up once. CDR3 in DNA: TGTGCCAGCAGCCAAGAGGCAGGCGATACGCAGTATTTT. Translation: CASSQEAGDTQYF. This chain connects TRBV4-2 to TRBJ2-3; D is uncertain. The CDR3 runs to 13 residues. With 0 bases removed from V and 6 bases from J, the gap between germline ends came to 7 bases. Germline values: CDR1 LGHNA, CDR2 YNFKEQ.

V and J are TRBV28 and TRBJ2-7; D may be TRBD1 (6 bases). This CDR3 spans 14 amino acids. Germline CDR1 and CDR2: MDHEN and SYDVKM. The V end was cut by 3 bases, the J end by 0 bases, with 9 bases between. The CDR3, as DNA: TGTGCCAGCAGTTTTACAGGGAGCTCCTACGAGCAGTACTTC. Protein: CASSFTGSSYEQYF. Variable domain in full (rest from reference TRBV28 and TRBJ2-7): DVKVTQSSRYLVKRTGEKVFLECVQDMDHENMFWYRQDPGLGLRLIYFSYDVKMKEKGDIPEGYSVSREKKERFSLILESASTNQTSMYLCASSFTGSSYEQYFGPGTRLTVT.

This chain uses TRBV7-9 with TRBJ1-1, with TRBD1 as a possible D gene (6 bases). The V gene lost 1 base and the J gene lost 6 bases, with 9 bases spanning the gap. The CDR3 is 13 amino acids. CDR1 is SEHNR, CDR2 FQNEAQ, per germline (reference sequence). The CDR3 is CASSLDNRAEAFF. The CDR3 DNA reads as TGTGCCAGCAGCTTAGATAACAGGGCTGAAGCTTTCTTT.